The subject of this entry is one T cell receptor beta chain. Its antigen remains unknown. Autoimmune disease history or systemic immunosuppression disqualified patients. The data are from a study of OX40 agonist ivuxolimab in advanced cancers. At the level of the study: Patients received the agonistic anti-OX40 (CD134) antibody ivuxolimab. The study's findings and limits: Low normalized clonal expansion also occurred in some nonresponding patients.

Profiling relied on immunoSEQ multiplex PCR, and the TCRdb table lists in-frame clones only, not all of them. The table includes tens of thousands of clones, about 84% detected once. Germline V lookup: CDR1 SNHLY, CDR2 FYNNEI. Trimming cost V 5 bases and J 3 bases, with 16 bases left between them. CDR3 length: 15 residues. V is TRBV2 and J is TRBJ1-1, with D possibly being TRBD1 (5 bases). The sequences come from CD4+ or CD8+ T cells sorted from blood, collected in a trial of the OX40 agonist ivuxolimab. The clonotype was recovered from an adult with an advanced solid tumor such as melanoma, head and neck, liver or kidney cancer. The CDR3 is CASSPGTLDYTEAFF. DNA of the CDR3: TGTGCCAGCAGTCCCGGGACGTTAGATTACACTGAAGCTTTCTTT.